This TCR beta chain was retrieved from a study of blood T cell repertoires in COVID-19. Study-level background: COVID-19 samples collected from the United States, Italy and Spain covered acute and convalescent phases. The cDNA or gDNA used as material had been derived from T cells, B-cell-depleted T cells, or PBMCs.

Using immunoSEQ multiplex PCR, the repertoire was profiled, and TCRdb retains in-frame clones only, with some absent. The table lists some 260,000 clones, 65% to 90% of them singletons. Germline V gene data show CDR1 as KGHSH and CDR2 as LQKENI. Trimming cost V 4 bases and J 5 bases; bases outside gene matches: 7. The CDR3 contains 15 residues. Individuals aged about 18 to 100 years were recruited from about two dozen US areas. Each participant's cohort was designated according to participant-reported clinical history. The TCR sequence derives from a man aged 35-49 years who had recovered from COVID-19. The sequencing input was PBMCs or T cells enriched from blood (not recorded which). The chain employs TRBV18 and TRBJ2-5; 10 bases fit TRBD1. CDR3 bases: TGTGCCAGCTCACGGCGGGACAGGGGTTCCGAGACCCAGTACTTC. Amino acids: CASSRRDRGSETQYF. Full variable domain (outside the CDR3, taken from reference TRBV18 and TRBJ2-5): NAGVMQNPRHLVRRRGQEARLRCSPMKGHSHVYWYRQLPEEGLKFMVYLQKENIIDESGMPKERFSAEFPKEGPSILRIQQVVRGDSAAYFCASSRRDRGSETQYFGPGTRLLVL.